The sample holds one count of the clone carrying this T cell receptor beta chain. The target antigen is unknown. These data come from a study of T cell responses to AZD1222 COVID-19 vaccine. Whole-study findings and limits: Regions left unmutated in variants are reportedly the target of nearly half of spike-specific TCRs. When two AZD1222 doses had been given, Spike-specific TCR breadth and depth rose.

Profiled with immunoSEQ multiplex PCR; TCRdb holds only in-frame clones, not every one. The sample comprises around 96,000 clones, around 90% of which are singletons, and 9.5% to 13% rests with the top ten. The origin of this receptor is an adult who received the AZD1222 COVID-19 vaccine. Sample: peripheral blood, taken 28 days after the second AZD1222 dose.

CDR3 bases: TGTGCCAGCACCCCAAAACCTAACACCGGGGAGCTGTTTTTT. Translating it yields CASTPKPNTGELFF. The chain carries TRBV7-9 and TRBJ2-2; D unclear. CDR1 and CDR2 (germline): SEHNR, FQNEAQ (reference sequence). V shed 7 bases and J shed 2 bases, with 11 bases lying between them. This CDR3 has 14 residues. The full variable domain, with the rest looked up from reference TRBV7-9 and TRBJ2-2, is DTGVSQNPRHKITKRGQNVTFRCDPISEHNRLYWYRQTLGQGPEFLTYFQNEAQLEKSRLLSDRFSAERPKGSFSTLEIQRTEQGDSAMYLCASTPKPNTGELFFGEGSRLTVL.